A single sample gave rise to the 12 T cell receptor beta chains below, sequenced in a study of radiotherapy plus CTLA-4 blockade in lung cancer. Only in-frame clones appear in the TCRdb table, and some are missing; sequencing was by immunoSEQ multiplex PCR. This sample carries about 59,000 clones, about 72% of them seen once, and the ten largest clones take about 8.3%. The sequences come from peripheral blood, collected from a patient treated with radiotherapy plus ipilimumab. The receptors shown here come from a human donor with non-small cell lung cancer whose response to radiotherapy plus ipilimumab could not be evaluated.

The chain links TRBV29-1 to TRBJ2-5; D unresolved. Trimming stripped 6 bases from V and 2 bases from J, with 4 bases between. Germline CDR1 is SQVTM and CDR2 is ANQGSEA. The CDR3 length is 10 residues. CDR3 loop: CSVSQETQYF. The CDR3 DNA reads as TGCAGCGTATCACAAGAGACCCAGTACTTC.

V gene TRBV5-6 combines with J gene TRBJ2-5; 11 bases match TRBD2. The CDR3 consists of 14 residues. Trimming cost V 3 bases and J 4 bases; bases outside gene matches: 2. Germline V gene sequence: CDR1 SGHDT, CDR2 YYEEEE. The CDR3 reads CASSSGTSGETQYF. DNA for the CDR3: TGTGCCAGCAGCTCCGGGACTAGCGGAGAGACCCAGTACTTC.

This clone came up a few times. The chain couples TRBV5-6 to TRBJ2-3; D perhaps matches TRBD2 (7 bases). The CDR3 totals 17 residues. V lost 0 bases and J lost 6, with 20 bases in between. The V gene's germline CDR1 is SGHDT and CDR2 YYEEEE. CDR3 in DNA: TGTGCCAGCAGCTTGGCGCGGGGGCGGTTTGGCTACGATACGCAGTATTTT. Its protein is CASSLARGRFGYDTQYF.

This clone has just a few counts. The DNA is omitted, as the CDR3 cannot be located on it reliably, and the CDR3 follows TCRdb's listing. V gene TRBV6-1 combines with J gene TRBJ2-7; the table's D call TRBD1 went unverified against the DNA. Germline CDR1 reads MNHNS; CDR2 reads SASEGT. The length of the CDR3 is 14 amino acids, counting both ends. The CDR3 here is CASGRPQMWGNGIF.

This clone was observed a single time. In nucleotides, the CDR3 is TGCGCCAGCAGTCAACCCGGGACCCCCAAAGGGCGGGACGGAGGTGAGCAGTTCTTC. This translates into CASSQPGTPKGRDGGEQFF. The chain has TRBV23-1 and TRBJ2-1, with a tentative D call TRBD2 (6 bases). TRBV23-1 is reported as an ORF; its role is uncertain. V lost 2 bases and J 9 bases, leaving 29 bases between the germline ends. The CDR3 covers 19 residues.

The chain combines TRBV28 with TRBJ1-4; the D is unclear. Germline CDR1 and CDR2: MDHEN and SYDVKM. The CDR3 runs 17 residues. The V end was cut by 5 bases, the J end by 8 bases, with 24 bases between. The DNA of the CDR3 is TGTGCCAGCAGTCCAGTGCCTGGGAGCCGCGGGGTCGAAAAACTGTTTTTT. The encoded protein is CASSPVPGSRGVEKLFF.

This clone was recorded once. The rearrangement uses TRBV5-1 and TRBJ2-5, with 7 bases aligning to TRBD1. Trimming at V came to 4 bases and at J to 1 base, leaving 7 bases not matched to a gene. The CDR3 spans 15 residues. Germline lookup yields CDR1 SGHRS and CDR2 YFSETQ. CDR3 residues: CASSRDSPFQETQYF. The CDR3 bases are TGCGCCAGCAGCCGGGACAGTCCATTCCAAGAGACCCAGTACTTC.

The chain employs TRBV21-1 and TRBJ2-5; the table's TRBD2 call for D was not verified on the DNA. TRBV21-1 corresponds to a pseudogene. The CDR3 length is 14 residues. CDR3: CASSKALIGGVVYF. CDR3 nucleotide sequence: TGTGCCAGCAGCAAAGCGCTAATCGGCGGGGTGGTGTACTTC.

The chain combines TRBV5-4 with TRBJ1-2, with 8 bases aligning to TRBD1. V gave up 6 bases and J gave up 6 bases; unmatched junction bases: 13. The CDR3 totals 15 residues. Germline CDR1 and CDR2: SGHNT and YYREEE (reference sequence). CDR3 DNA: TGTGCCAGCACCCCAACGACAGGGGATGGGGATGGCTACACCTTC. Translated: CASTPTTGDGDGYTF.

The table lists this clone with a count of one. The V call is TRBV7-9, the J call TRBJ2-1; 9 positions agree with TRBD2. V shed 5 bases, J shed 1 base, and the junction held 6 bases outside the gene matches. The CDR3 sequence is 16 residues long. CDR1 is SEHNR and CDR2 is FQNEAQ in the germline V gene (reference sequence). This CDR3 is CASSPPSGGSYNEQFF. The CDR3 DNA sequence: TGTGCCAGCAGCCCCCCAAGCGGGGGGTCCTACAATGAGCAGTTCTTC.

The CDR3 protein is CASSESWTGSDTQYF. The CDR3 DNA sequence: TGCGCCAGCAGTGAGTCTTGGACAGGGAGTGATACGCAGTATTTT. The chain combines TRBV10-1 with TRBJ2-3; 8 positions agree with TRBD1. The V gene's germline CDR1 is WNHNN and CDR2 SYGVQD (reference sequence). The CDR3 sequence is 15 residues long. The J segment lost 6 bases and the V segment lost 0 bases, leaving 5 bases of the junction unmatched.

This chain connects TRBV6-5 to TRBJ2-1; 7 bases are shared with TRBD2. The CDR3 consists of 16 residues. Germline trimming cut 0 bases from V and 4 bases from J; bases unmatched to any gene: 6. From germline, CDR1 is MNHEY and CDR2 SVGAGI. The CDR3 sequence is CASSYSGGSGYNEQFF. The CDR3 bases are TGTGCCAGCAGTTACTCGGGGGGGAGTGGGTACAATGAGCAGTTCTTC.